The 32 T cell receptor beta chains below come from one sample, sequenced in a study of Ad26.COV2.S vaccination and SARS-CoV-2 variants. The table came from immunoSEQ multiplex PCR; TCRdb's copy has only in-frame clones and leaves some out. The repertoire includes hundreds of thousands of clones, around 92% of them detected once, and about 1.5% sits in the top ten. As for treatment: around 19 received Ad26.COV2.S at low or high dose, single or two shots; about five received placebo; per-sample allocation not given. Collection of the samples took place on day 63 after the first injection of vaccine or placebo. The specimen was peripheral blood, collected in a trial of Ad26.COV2.S vaccine versus placebo. Receptors originate from a person between 18 and 59 years old who received the Ad26.COV2.S COVID-19 vaccine or a placebo.

The chain couples TRBV9 to TRBJ1-6, with unresolved D. The V end lost 0 bases, the J end lost 5 bases, and 6 bases lay between the germline ends. Germline CDR1 is SGDLS and CDR2 is YYNGEE. CDR3 length: 14 amino acids. This chain's CDR3 is CASSVEVNNSPLHF. The CDR3 DNA sequence: TGTGCCAGCAGCGTAGAAGTAAATAATTCACCCCTCCACTTT.

This clone was seen once. The CDR3 bases are TGTGCCAGCGGCCCGGACAGGGCGGACAACGTCCTGACTTTC. It encodes CASGPDRADNVLTF. V and J are TRBV2 and TRBJ2-6; TRBD1 matches 8 bases. The V segment lost 8 bases and the J segment 9 bases; nucleotides outside the gene matches: 9. Germline assignment: CDR1 SNHLY and CDR2 FYNNEI. This CDR3 region has 14 residues.

The rearrangement links TRBV19 to TRBJ1-1, with D possibly matching TRBD1 (5 bases). V dropped 4 bases and J dropped 11 bases, with 11 bases sitting between them. Germline CDR1 LNHDA, CDR2 SQIVND (reference sequence). The CDR3 contains 11 residues. CDR3 sequence reads: CASSTGLGAFF. As DNA, the CDR3 is TGTGCCAGTAGTACGGGACTCGGTGCTTTCTTT. Using reference TRBV19 and TRBJ1-1 for the parts outside the CDR3, the full variable domain is DGGITQSPKYLFRKEGQNVTLSCEQNLNHDAMYWYRQDPGQGLRLIYYSQIVNDFQKGDIAEGYSVSREKKESFPLTVTSAQKNPTAFYLCASSTGLGAFFGQGTRLTVV.

This chain joins TRBV3-1 (or the pseudogene TRBV3-2) and TRBJ2-1; 7 bases fit TRBD2. CDR3 length: 15 amino acids. The germline CDR1 and CDR2 sequences are LGHDT and YNNKEL (reference sequence). V lost 1 base to trimming and J lost 7 bases; unmatched junction nucleotides: 7. CDR3 sequence: CASSQGGGGWNEQFF. CDR3 DNA sequence: TGTGCCAGCAGCCAAGGCGGGGGAGGGTGGAATGAGCAGTTCTTC.

The V gene is TRBV29-1, the J gene TRBJ2-2; possible D gene TRBD2, 7 bases. Germline V gives CDR1 SQVTM, CDR2 ANQGSEA. Trimming pared 7 bases from V and 6 bases from J, leaving 24 bases between. This CDR3 has 16 residues. The CDR3 coding sequence is TGCAGCGCGGGGGGCAGGGAAGAGAGAGTGGCCGGGGAGCTGTTTTTT. Amino acids: CSAGGREERVAGELFF.

V and J are TRBV30 and TRBJ2-7; 10 bases agree with TRBD1. V shed 7 bases and J 5 bases; nucleotides not matched to a gene: 2. CDR1 is GTSNPN, CDR2 SVGIG, per germline (reference sequence). The CDR3 has 11 amino acids. The CDR3 bases are TGTGCCTTGGACAGGGGGAACGAGCAGTACTTC. Translating gives CALDRGNEQYF. The full variable domain, completed using reference TRBV30 and TRBJ2-7, is SQTIHQWPATLVQPVGSPLSLECTVEGTSNPNLYWYRQAAGRGLQLLFYSVGIGQISSEVPQNLSASRPQDRQFILSSKKLLLSDSGFYLCALDRGNEQYFGPGTRLTVT.

This rearrangement joins TRBV7-8 to TRBJ1-1; D uncertain. CDR3 length: 14 residues. Trimming shortened V by 0 bases and J by 1 base, and 6 bases separated the two germline ends. Germline CDR1 SGHVS, CDR2 FQNEAQ. In DNA form, the CDR3 reads TGTGCCAGCAGCTTAGCGTGGGGGAACACTGAAGCTTTCTTT. The encoded protein is CASSLAWGNTEAFF.

V and J are TRBV30 and TRBJ2-1; 9 bases fit TRBD2. The CDR3 has 12 amino acids. V gave up 2 bases and J gave up 9 bases; unmatched junction bases: 2. Germline-derived CDR1 and CDR2 are GTSNPN and SVGIG (reference sequence). The CDR3 sequence: CAWSKLAGEQFF. CDR3 nucleotide sequence: TGTGCCTGGAGTAAACTAGCGGGTGAGCAGTTCTTC. The full variable domain, rest sourced from reference TRBV30 and TRBJ2-1, is SQTIHQWPATLVQPVGSPLSLECTVEGTSNPNLYWYRQAAGRGLQLLFYSVGIGQISSEVPQNLSASRPQDRQFILSSKKLLLSDSGFYLCAWSKLAGEQFFGPGTRLTVL.

The chain couples TRBV6-2 or TRBV6-3 to TRBJ2-3; D is unresolved. V lost 2 bases to trimming and J lost 8 bases, with 11 bases between them. Germline CDR1 MNHEY, CDR2 SVGEGT. The CDR3 is made up of 13 amino acids. The CDR3 region is CASSYQESGTQYF. The CDR3 nucleotides are TGTGCCAGCAGTTACCAAGAGTCTGGTACGCAGTATTTT.

The chain has TRBV3-1 (or the pseudogene TRBV3-2) and TRBJ2-1; 7 bases agree with TRBD2. The CDR3 has 15 residues. The germline V gene encodes CDR1 LGHDT and CDR2 YNNKEL (reference sequence). With V trimmed by 4 bases and J by 6 bases, 9 bases remained unmatched. The CDR3 reads CASSRTPSGLNEQFF. Here the CDR3 DNA reads TGTGCCAGCAGCCGAACTCCTAGCGGCCTCAATGAGCAGTTCTTC.

The rearrangement joins TRBV7-8 to TRBJ2-2; 9 nucleotides agree with TRBD1. This CDR3 comprises 13 residues. The V and J ends lost 11 bases and 5 bases, in that order; junction bases with no gene match: 6. CDR1 is SGHVS, CDR2 FQNEAQ, per germline. The CDR3 DNA is TGTGCCGCGGGGACAGGGCCTACCGGGGAGCTGTTTTTT. As protein: CAAGTGPTGELFF.

This clone was seen only once. J is TRBJ2-7 and V is TRBV10-3; 7 bases agree with TRBD1. V trimming: 0 bases; J trimming: 3 bases; junction bases outside the gene matches: 5. Per the germline V gene, CDR1 is ENHRY and CDR2 is SYGVKD. CDR3 size: 15 residues. The CDR3 spells CAISESGTANYEQYF. The DNA of the CDR3 is TGTGCCATCAGTGAGTCCGGGACAGCCAACTACGAGCAGTACTTC.

The chain joins TRBV7-8 to TRBJ2-7; 8 bases fit TRBD1. This CDR3 comprises 14 residues. The germline gives CDR1 SGHVS, CDR2 FQNEAQ. V lost 0 bases, J lost 4 bases, and 2 bases stayed unmatched. The CDR3 DNA sequence: TGTGCCAGCAGCTTAGCCGGGACAGGTTACGAGCAGTACTTC. Encoded protein: CASSLAGTGYEQYF. The full variable domain, completed using reference TRBV7-8 and TRBJ2-7, is GAGVSQSPRYKVAKRGQDVALRCDPISGHVSLFWYQQALGQGPEFLTYFQNEAQLDKSGLPSDRFFAERPEGSVSTLKIQRTQQEDSAVYLCASSLAGTGYEQYFGPGTRLTVT.

The table lists this clone with a few counts. V gene TRBV5-4 combines with J gene TRBJ2-7; TRBD1 aligns across 11 bases. Germline V lookup: CDR1 SGHNT, CDR2 YYREEE (reference sequence). The CDR3 runs to 15 residues. With 2 bases clipped from V and 2 bases from J, the junction kept 3 bases outside the gene matches. CDR3: CASSFPGQGAYEQYF. The CDR3 DNA reads TGTGCCAGCAGCTTTCCGGGACAGGGGGCCTACGAGCAGTACTTC.

The V and J genes are TRBV5-1 and TRBJ1-1; 7 nucleotides line up with TRBD1. J lost 10 bases, V lost 0 bases, and 6 bases had no gene match. The CDR3 has 13 amino acids. Germline V gene sequence: CDR1 SGHRS, CDR2 YFSETQ. This CDR3 reads CASSLADRVAAFF. The CDR3 DNA sequence: TGCGCCAGCAGCTTGGCCGACAGGGTGGCAGCTTTCTTT.

The genes are TRBV7-2 and TRBJ2-3, with D unresolved. The length of the CDR3 is 15 residues. With 4 bases removed from V and 1 base from J, the gap between germline ends came to 12 bases. Looked up from germline, CDR1 is SGHTA and CDR2 is FQGNSA. The CDR3 is CASSSRNLGTDTQYF. CDR3 DNA sequence: TGTGCCAGCAGCTCCCGGAACCTGGGCACAGATACGCAGTATTTT.

J is TRBJ1-2 and V is TRBV7-3; 10 bases agree with TRBD1. The V segment lost 4 bases and the J segment 8 bases; nucleotides outside the gene matches: 4. The CDR3 covers 13 residues. Germline loops: CDR1 SGHTA, CDR2 FQGTGA. The CDR3 coding sequence is TGTGCCAGCAGCTCGGGGACAGGGGAGGGCTACACCTTC. Its translation is CASSSGTGEGYTF.

The chain couples TRBV27 to TRBJ2-1; D is tentatively TRBD1 or TRBD2 (6 bases each). Germline V lookup: CDR1 MNHEY, CDR2 SMNVEV (reference sequence). V dropped 4 bases and J dropped 7 bases, with 17 bases sitting between them. This CDR3 is 15 amino acids long. As DNA, the CDR3 is TGTGCCAGCAGTTCCCGTAACAGGGCGGGGAATGAGCAGTTCTTC. Its protein product is CASSSRNRAGNEQFF.

This clone occurred once. The V gene is TRBV4-2, the J gene TRBJ2-4; D not certain. Germline V gene data show CDR1 as LGHNA and CDR2 as YNFKEQ. The CDR3 extends over 18 amino acids. V shed 0 bases and J shed 0 bases, with 15 bases lying between them. The CDR3 is CASSQDGPPILAKNIQYF. The DNA for the CDR3 is TGTGCCAGCAGCCAAGATGGGCCCCCGATACTAGCCAAAAACATTCAGTACTTC.

The chain has TRBV7-2 and TRBJ2-5, with 10 bases matching TRBD2. Germline CDR1 and CDR2: SGHTA and FQGNSA. This CDR3 is 15 amino acids long. V was pared by 5 bases and J by 5 bases, with 8 bases of the junction left unmatched. CDR3 amino acids: CASSLGTSVGETQYF. The CDR3 DNA sequence: TGTGCCAGCAGCCTCGGGACTAGCGTTGGCGAGACCCAGTACTTC.

The chain uses TRBV14 and TRBJ2-3; no reliable D call. V was shortened by 0 bases and J by 5 bases, with 3 bases between the two germline ends. The CDR3 is made up of 12 amino acids. Germline-derived CDR1 and CDR2 are SGHDN and FVKESK. As DNA, the CDR3 is TGTGCCAGCAGCCAAGAAATAGATACGCAGTATTTT. Translating gives CASSQEIDTQYF.

The V gene is TRBV6-2 or TRBV6-3, the J gene TRBJ2-1; D is perhaps TRBD1 (5 bases). This CDR3 is 14 amino acids long. From germline, CDR1 is MNHEY and CDR2 SVGEGT. Trimming took off 5 bases at V and 4 bases at J, with 12 bases between the two ends. CDR3 residues: CASSRHDSYNEQFF. The CDR3 DNA sequence: TGTGCCAGCAGTCGACACGACAGTTACAATGAGCAGTTCTTC.

This rearrangement joins TRBV20-1 to TRBJ2-3; D uncertain. Trimming removed 3 bases from V and 0 bases from J, with 7 bases in between. This CDR3 is 13 amino acids long. Germline V lookup: CDR1 DFQATT, CDR2 SNEGSKA (reference sequence). DNA for the CDR3: TGCAGTGCTAGTTTGGCAAGCACAGATACGCAGTATTTT. It is translated as CSASLASTDTQYF.

This clone was seen only once. J is TRBJ2-1 and V is TRBV3-1 (or the pseudogene TRBV3-2), with D hard to call. Germline V gene data show CDR1 as LGHDT and CDR2 as YNNKEL (reference sequence). This CDR3 region has 14 residues. Trimming stripped 4 bases from V and 7 bases from J, with 14 bases between. The CDR3: CASSLGSDWNEQFF. CDR3 nucleotides: TGTGCCAGCAGCCTCGGTTCAGACTGGAATGAGCAGTTCTTC.

The table lists this clone with a few counts. The V gene is TRBV6-5, the J gene TRBJ2-7; D could derive from TRBD1 or TRBD2 (5 bases each). Trimming shortened V by 0 bases and J by 2 bases, and 14 bases separated the two germline ends. The CDR3 totals 16 residues. The germline gives CDR1 MNHEY, CDR2 SVGAGI. CDR3 nucleotides: TGTGCCAGCAGTTACTCTGGGGGAAGAGTCCCCTACGAGCAGTACTTC. This sequence encodes CASSYSGGRVPYEQYF.

J is TRBJ2-3 and V is TRBV6-5; 7 bases fit TRBD1. J gave up 0 bases and V 8 bases, and 2 bases lay outside the gene matches. The CDR3 runs 13 residues. Germline CDR1 and CDR2: MNHEY and SVGAGI. This CDR3 is CASGTDSTDTQYF. CDR3 nucleotide sequence: TGTGCCAGCGGGACAGATAGCACAGATACGCAGTATTTT.

The gene calls are TRBV30 and TRBJ2-5; D possibly corresponds to TRBD2 (5 bases). Trimming took 2 bases from V and 1 from J, leaving 8 bases between them. The CDR3 has 13 residues. Germline lookup yields CDR1 GTSNPN and CDR2 SVGIG (reference sequence). This CDR3 is CAWSWRSQETQYF. CDR3 DNA sequence: TGTGCCTGGAGTTGGAGGTCCCAAGAGACCCAGTACTTC.

The chain is built from TRBV3-1 (or the pseudogene TRBV3-2) and TRBJ2-7; D possibly corresponds to TRBD2 (6 bases). This CDR3 region has 14 residues. The germline CDR1 and CDR2 sequences are LGHDT and YNNKEL (reference sequence). V shed 7 bases and J shed 0 bases, with 13 bases lying between them. CDR3 amino acids: CASKLSGLSYEQYF. CDR3 DNA sequence: TGTGCCAGCAAACTTAGCGGTCTCTCCTACGAGCAGTACTTC.

Worth noting for this clone: Other nucleotide sequences in the sample specify the same CDR3. The chain recombines TRBV5-1 with TRBJ1-5; the D is unclear. Germline CDR1 is SGHRS and CDR2 is YFSETQ. This CDR3 has 14 amino acids. V was trimmed by 0 bases and J by 0 bases, leaving 4 bases between them. CDR3 bases: TGCGCCAGCAGCTTGGGGCATAGCAATCAGCCCCAGCATTTT. The encoded protein is CASSLGHSNQPQHF.

V is TRBV5-4 and J is TRBJ2-3; 10 bases are a match to TRBD1. CDR3 length: 16 residues. Trimming at V came to 5 bases and at J to 4 bases, leaving 10 bases not matched to a gene. CDR1 SGHNT and CDR2 YYREEE come from the germline V gene (reference sequence). In nucleotides, the CDR3 is TGTGCCAGCAGACTCCGGGACAGGGGTTTTGCAGATACGCAGTATTTT. Its translation: CASRLRDRGFADTQYF.

This clone occurred a few times. The chain combines TRBV6-1 with TRBJ2-1; no reliable D call. Deletions cut 2 bases from V and 5 bases from J, with 10 bases between. Germline V gene data show CDR1 as MNHNS and CDR2 as SASEGT. The CDR3 contains 14 residues. CDR3 coding DNA: TGTGCCAGCAGTGAAATGATATCCAACAATGAGCAGTTCTTC. It encodes CASSEMISNNEQFF.

This chain uses TRBV2 with TRBJ2-1; tentative D call: TRBD2 (7 bases). The CDR3 spans 11 residues. CDR1 and CDR2 from the germline V gene are SNHLY and FYNNEI. V was trimmed by 7 bases and J by 13 bases, leaving 14 bases between them. The CDR3 coding sequence is TGTGCCAGCAACGGGGGGCAGGGCCAGTTCTTC. Amino acids: CASNGGQGQFF.